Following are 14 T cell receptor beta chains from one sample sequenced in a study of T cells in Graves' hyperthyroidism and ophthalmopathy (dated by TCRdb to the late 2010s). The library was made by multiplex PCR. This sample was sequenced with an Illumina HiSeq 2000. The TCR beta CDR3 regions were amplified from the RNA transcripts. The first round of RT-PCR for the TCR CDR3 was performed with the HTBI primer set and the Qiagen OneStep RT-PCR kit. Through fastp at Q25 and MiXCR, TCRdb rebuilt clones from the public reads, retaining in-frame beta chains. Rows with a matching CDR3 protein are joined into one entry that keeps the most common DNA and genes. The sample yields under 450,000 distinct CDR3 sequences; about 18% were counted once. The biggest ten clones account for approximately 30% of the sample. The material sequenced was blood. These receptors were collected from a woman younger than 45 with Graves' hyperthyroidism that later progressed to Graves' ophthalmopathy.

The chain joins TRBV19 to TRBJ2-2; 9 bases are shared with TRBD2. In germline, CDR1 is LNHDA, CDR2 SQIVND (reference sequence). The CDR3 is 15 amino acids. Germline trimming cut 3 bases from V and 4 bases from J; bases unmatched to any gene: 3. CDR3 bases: TGTGCCAGTAGTATTAGCGGGAGTGGCACCGGGGAGCTGTTTTTT. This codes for CASSISGSGTGELFF.

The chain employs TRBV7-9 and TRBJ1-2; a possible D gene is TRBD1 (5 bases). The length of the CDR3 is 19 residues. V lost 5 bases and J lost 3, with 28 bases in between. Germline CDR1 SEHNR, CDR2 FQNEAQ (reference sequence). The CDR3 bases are TGTGCCAGCAGCACGAGCCGACGGGGCAGAGACCGCCCTCACTATGGCTACACCTTC. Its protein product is CASSTSRRGRDRPHYGYTF. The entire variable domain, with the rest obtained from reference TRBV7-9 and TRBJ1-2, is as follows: DTGVSQNPRHKITKRGQNVTFRCDPISEHNRLYWYRQTLGQGPEFLTYFQNEAQLEKSRLLSDRFSAERPKGSFSTLEIQRTEQGDSAMYLCASSTSRRGRDRPHYGYTFGSGTRLTVV.

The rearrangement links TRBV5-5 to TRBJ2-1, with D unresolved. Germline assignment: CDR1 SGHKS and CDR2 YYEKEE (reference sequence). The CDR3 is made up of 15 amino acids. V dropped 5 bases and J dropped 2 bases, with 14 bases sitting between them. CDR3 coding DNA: TGTGCCAGCAGACCTGACCCGCGCCCCTACAATGAGCAGTTCTTC. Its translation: CASRPDPRPYNEQFF.

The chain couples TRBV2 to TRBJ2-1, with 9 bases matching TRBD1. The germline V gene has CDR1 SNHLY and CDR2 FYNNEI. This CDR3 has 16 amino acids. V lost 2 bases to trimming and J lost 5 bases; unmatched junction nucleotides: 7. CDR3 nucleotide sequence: TGTGCCAGCAGTGAATATCTGGGACAGGGTAACAATGAGCAGTTCTTC. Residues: CASSEYLGQGNNEQFF. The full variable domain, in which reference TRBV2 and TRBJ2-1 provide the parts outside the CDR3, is EPEVTQTPSHQVTQMGQEVILRCVPISNHLYFYWYRQILGQKVEFLVSFYNNEISEKSEIFDDQFSVERPDGSNFTLKIRSTKLEDSAMYFCASSEYLGQGNNEQFFGPGTRLTVL.

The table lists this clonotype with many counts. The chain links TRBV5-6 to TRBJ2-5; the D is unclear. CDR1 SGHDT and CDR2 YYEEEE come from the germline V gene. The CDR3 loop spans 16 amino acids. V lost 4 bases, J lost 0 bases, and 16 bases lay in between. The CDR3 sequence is CASSATRQLYQETQYF. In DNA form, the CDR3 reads TGTGCCAGCAGCGCAACACGCCAGTTGTACCAAGAGACCCAGTACTTC.

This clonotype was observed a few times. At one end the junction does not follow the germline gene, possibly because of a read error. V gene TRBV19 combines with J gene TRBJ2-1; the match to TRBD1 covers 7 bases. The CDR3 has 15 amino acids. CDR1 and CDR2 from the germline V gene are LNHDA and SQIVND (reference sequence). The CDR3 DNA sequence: TGTGCCAGCAGTAAGACAGGGTCGTCCTACAATGAGCAGTTCTTC. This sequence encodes CASSKTGSSYNEQFF.

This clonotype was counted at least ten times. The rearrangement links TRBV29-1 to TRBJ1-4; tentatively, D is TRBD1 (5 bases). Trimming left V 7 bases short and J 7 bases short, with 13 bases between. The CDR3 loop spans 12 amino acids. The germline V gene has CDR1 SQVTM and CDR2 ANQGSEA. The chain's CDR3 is CSAFQGGEKLFF. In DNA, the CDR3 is TGCAGCGCCTTCCAGGGCGGTGAAAAACTGTTTTTT.

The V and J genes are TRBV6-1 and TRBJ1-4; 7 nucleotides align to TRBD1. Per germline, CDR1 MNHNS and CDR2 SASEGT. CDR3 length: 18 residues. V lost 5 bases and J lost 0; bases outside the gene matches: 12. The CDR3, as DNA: TGTGCCAGCAGTCGAAAAGGGGGCTATGACACAACTAATGAAAAACTGTTTTTT. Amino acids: CASSRKGGYDTTNEKLFF.

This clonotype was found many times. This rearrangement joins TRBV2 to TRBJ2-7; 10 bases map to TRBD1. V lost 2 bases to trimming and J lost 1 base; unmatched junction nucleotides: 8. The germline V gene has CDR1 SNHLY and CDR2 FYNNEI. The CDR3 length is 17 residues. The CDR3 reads CASSETFGTGDSYEQYF. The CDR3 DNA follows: TGTGCCAGCAGTGAAACCTTCGGGACAGGGGATTCCTACGAGCAGTACTTC.

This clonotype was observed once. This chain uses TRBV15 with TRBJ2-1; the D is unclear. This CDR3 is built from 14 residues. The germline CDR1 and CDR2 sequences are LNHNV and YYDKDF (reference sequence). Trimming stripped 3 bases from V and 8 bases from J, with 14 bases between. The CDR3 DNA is TGTGCCACCAGCAGCGGTACGCTATTAGATGAGCAGTTCTTC. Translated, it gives CATSSGTLLDEQFF. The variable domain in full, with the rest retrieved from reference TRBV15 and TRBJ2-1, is DAMVIQNPRYQVTQFGKPVTLSCSQTLNHNVMYWYQQKSSQAPKLLFHYYDKDFNNEADTPDNFQSRRPNTSFCFLDIRSPGLGDTAMYLCATSSGTLLDEQFFGPGTRLTVL.

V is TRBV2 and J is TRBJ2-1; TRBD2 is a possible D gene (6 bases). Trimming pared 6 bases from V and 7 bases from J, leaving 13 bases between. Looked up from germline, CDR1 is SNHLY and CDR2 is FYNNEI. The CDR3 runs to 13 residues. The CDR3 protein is CASSATSMNEQFF. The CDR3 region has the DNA TGTGCCAGCAGCGCCACTAGCATGAATGAGCAGTTCTTC.

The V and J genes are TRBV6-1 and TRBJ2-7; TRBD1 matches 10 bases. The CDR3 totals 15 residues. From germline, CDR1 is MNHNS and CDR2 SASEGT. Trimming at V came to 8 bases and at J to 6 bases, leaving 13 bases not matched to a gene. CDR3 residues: CASSQTGTGEGEQYF. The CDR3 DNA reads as TGTGCCAGCTCCCAGACCGGGACAGGGGAAGGCGAGCAGTACTTC.

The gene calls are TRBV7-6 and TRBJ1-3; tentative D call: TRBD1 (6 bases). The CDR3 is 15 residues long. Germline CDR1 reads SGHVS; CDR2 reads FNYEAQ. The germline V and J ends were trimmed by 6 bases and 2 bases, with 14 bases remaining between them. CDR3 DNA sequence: TGTGCCAGCAGATACAATGCAGGGGCTGGAAACACCATATATTTT. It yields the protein CASRYNAGAGNTIYF.

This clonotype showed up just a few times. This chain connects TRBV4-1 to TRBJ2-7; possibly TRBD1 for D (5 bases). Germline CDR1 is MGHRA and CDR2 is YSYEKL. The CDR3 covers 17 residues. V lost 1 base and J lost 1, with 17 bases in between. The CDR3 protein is CASSQVAKGSPSYEQYF. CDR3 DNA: TGCGCCAGCAGCCAAGTTGCAAAGGGGTCACCATCCTACGAGCAGTACTTC.